This record concerns one T cell receptor (beta chain) sequence. Per the original data handling: Counts of nucleated cells, estimated from reference gene primer amplification, were obtained. The method was immunoSEQ multiplex PCR; TCRdb's version includes in-frame clones alone and lacks a portion of them. The DNA was the basis for D and trimming; V, J and clone size are from that table. The sample consists of tens of thousands of clones, approximately 84% of them appearing once. With 6 bases removed from V and 5 bases from J, the gap between germline ends came to 9 bases. The CDR3 spans 11 residues. Germline assignment: CDR1 SGHRS and CDR2 YFSETQ. This specimen comes from a study of blood T cell repertoires in COVID-19. The overall study: Italy, Spain and the United States were the sources of the convalescent and acute COVID-19 samples. PBMCs, B-cell-depleted T cells, or T cells provided the cDNA or gDNA that made up the material.

V usage is TRBV5-1 and J usage is TRBJ2-7; weak D call: TRBD1 (6 bases). Sequenced sample: peripheral blood. The sequence came from a man aged 50 to 60 with acute or convalescent COVID-19. The CDR3 DNA sequence: TGCGCCAGCAAACAGGGCGACGAGCAGTACTTC. Residues: CASKQGDEQYF. The complete variable domain, with remaining parts taken from reference TRBV5-1 and TRBJ2-7, reads KAGVTQTPRYLIKTRGQQVTLSCSPISGHRSVSWYQQTPGQGLQFLFEYFSETQRNKGNFPGRFSGRQFSNSRSEMNVSTLELGDSALYLCASKQGDEQYFGPGTRLTVT.